What follows are 28 T cell receptor beta chains derived from one specimen sequenced in a study of cytomegalovirus exposure and HLA in healthy donors. The primer mix had 60 Vbeta and 13 Jbeta primers. Profiling relied on immunoSEQ multiplex PCR, and the TCRdb table lists in-frame clones only, not all of them. The sample has just over 150,000 clones; around 79% are singletons. The specimen was PBMCs. These TCRs come from a woman aged 40-49 years in good health and CMV-seronegative.

The rearrangement joins TRBV11-2 to TRBJ1-6; a possible D gene is TRBD1 (5 bases). Deletions cut 5 bases from V and 9 bases from J, with 20 bases between. CDR3 length: 16 residues. The V gene's germline CDR1 is SGHAT and CDR2 FQNNGV. The CDR3 reads CASSLDGGVIGSPLHF. The CDR3 DNA reads as TGTGCCAGCAGCCTTGATGGGGGGGTGATAGGTTCACCCCTCCACTTT.

The rearrangement uses TRBV2 and TRBJ2-6; TRBD1 matches at 8 bases. CDR3 length: 17 amino acids. Per the germline V gene, CDR1 is SNHLY and CDR2 is FYNNEI. The V and J ends lost 5 bases and 0 bases, in that order; junction bases with no gene match: 6. The chain's CDR3 is CASSSQGAVSGANVLTF. CDR3 DNA: TGTGCCAGCAGTTCCCAGGGGGCGGTCTCTGGGGCCAACGTCCTGACTTTC.

The chain joins TRBV2 to TRBJ2-1; the match to TRBD2 covers 7 bases. Trimming removed 9 bases from V and 10 bases from J; junction bases left unmatched: 18. The length of the CDR3 is 15 residues. Per the germline V gene, CDR1 is SNHLY and CDR2 is FYNNEI. The CDR3 region is CASRWEGSLDTEQFF. CDR3 DNA sequence: TGTGCCAGTAGGTGGGAGGGGTCCCTAGATACGGAGCAGTTCTTC.

The V call is TRBV29-1, the J call TRBJ2-5; 7 positions agree with TRBD2. Germline V gives CDR1 SQVTM, CDR2 ANQGSEA. V dropped 4 bases and J dropped 7; count of bases not matched to a gene: 12. This CDR3 spans 14 amino acids. The CDR3 sequence: CSVAAGERRGTQYF. CDR3 nucleotide sequence: TGCAGCGTTGCGGCGGGGGAACGGAGAGGGACCCAGTACTTC.

The V and J genes are TRBV18 and TRBJ1-2; 7 bases are a match to TRBD1. Germline V CDR1 and CDR2: KGHSH, LQKENI. This CDR3 comprises 14 residues. The V segment lost 3 bases and the J segment 3 bases; nucleotides outside the gene matches: 4. CDR3 sequence reads: CASSPLGTDYGYTF. DNA of the CDR3: TGTGCCAGCTCACCTTTAGGGACAGACTATGGCTACACCTTC.

The chain employs TRBV27 and TRBJ1-3; 7 bases are shared with TRBD1. The CDR3 covers 15 residues. Germline V gene data show CDR1 as MNHEY and CDR2 as SMNVEV (reference sequence). The J segment lost 0 bases and the V segment lost 8 bases, leaving 7 bases of the junction unmatched. The CDR3 DNA reads TGTGCCAGCGGCACACAGGGGACCTCTGGAAACACCATATATTTT. Translation: CASGTQGTSGNTIYF.

The chain uses TRBV28 and TRBJ2-5, with TRBD1 identical over 10 bases. J was trimmed by 5 bases and V by 1 base; bases with no gene match: 16. Germline loops: CDR1 MDHEN, CDR2 SYDVKM. This CDR3 is built from 19 residues. CDR3 DNA: TGTGCCAGCAGTTTATCTGGGTTCCGACGGGGACAGGGGTCGGAGACCCAGTACTTC. Encoded protein: CASSLSGFRRGQGSETQYF.

The V call is TRBV6-5, the J call TRBJ1-1; D is unresolved. CDR1 is MNHEY, CDR2 SVGAGI, per germline. The CDR3 runs 15 residues. V was pared by 2 bases and J by 0 bases, with 10 bases between. CDR3 sequence (DNA): TGTGCCAGCAGTTACACGCGAAGAATGAACACTGAAGCTTTCTTT. Encoded protein: CASSYTRRMNTEAFF.

The chain employs TRBV2 and TRBJ2-3, with 9 positions matching TRBD2. Trimming took 3 bases from V and 5 from J; bases not matched to a gene: 9. Germline loops: CDR1 SNHLY, CDR2 FYNNEI. This CDR3 is built from 16 residues. This CDR3 is CASSEAAGGAGDTQYF. CDR3 coding DNA: TGTGCCAGCAGTGAGGCAGCGGGGGGCGCGGGAGATACGCAGTATTTT.

CDR3 in amino acids: CASSSKPQGGNTEAFF. The CDR3 DNA is TGCGCCAGCAGTAGCAAGCCACAGGGGGGGAACACTGAAGCTTTCTTT. This chain uses TRBV5-1 with TRBJ1-1; TRBD1 agrees at 8 bases. Losses at the gene ends were 5 bases for V and 1 base for J; bases not matched to a gene: 10. This CDR3 contains 16 residues. The V gene's germline CDR1 is SGHRS and CDR2 YFSETQ.

J is TRBJ2-5 and V is TRBV6-5; TRBD1 matches 7 bases. The J call may be wrong; the DNA end is better matched by TRBJ2-7. CDR3 size: 15 residues. Germline CDR1 and CDR2: MNHEY and SVGAGI. The CDR3 loop reads CASRRRDSDSYEQYF. In DNA form, the CDR3 reads TGTGCCAGCAGACGCCGGGACAGCGATTCCTACGAGCAGTACTTC.

Concerning this clone itself: One end of the junction does not line up with germline, which may come from a read error. The rearrangement uses TRBV7-9 and TRBJ2-1; 8 bases are a match to TRBD1. The germline CDR1 and CDR2 sequences are SEHNR and FQNEAQ (reference sequence). CDR3 size: 16 residues. CDR3 protein: CALLASGTGYSNEQFF. CDR3 DNA sequence: TGCGCCCTCTTAGCGTCAGGGACAGGATACTCCAATGAGCAGTTCTTC.

This sequence joins TRBV7-9 and TRBJ2-3; 8 bases agree with TRBD1. Trimming at V came to 6 bases and at J to 3 bases, leaving 5 bases not matched to a gene. The CDR3 runs to 14 residues. CDR1 and CDR2 (germline): SEHNR, FQNEAQ (reference sequence). The CDR3 reads CASRADRETDTQYF. The CDR3 region has the DNA TGTGCCAGCAGGGCGGACAGGGAGACAGATACGCAGTATTTT.

J is TRBJ2-1 and V is TRBV6-6, with 13 bases lining up with TRBD2. CDR1 and CDR2 from the germline V gene are MNHNY and SVGAGI (reference sequence). V lost 6 bases and J lost 7; bases outside the gene matches: 9. CDR3 size: 16 residues. CDR3 sequence: CASRGLAGRLGNEQFF. CDR3 sequence (DNA): TGTGCCAGCAGGGGACTAGCGGGGAGGTTGGGGAATGAGCAGTTCTTC.

This chain uses TRBV5-1 with TRBJ2-7; 10 bases fit TRBD1. Germline V gene lookup returns CDR1 SGHRS and CDR2 YFSETQ. J lost 0 bases, V lost 3 bases, and 3 bases had no gene match. This CDR3 comprises 15 residues. This CDR3 is CASSWGTGDSYEQYF. CDR3 sequence (DNA): TGCGCCAGCAGCTGGGGGACAGGGGACTCCTACGAGCAGTACTTC.

This clone occurred once. J is TRBJ2-1 and V is TRBV4-1; 7 positions match TRBD2. Per the germline V gene, CDR1 is MGHRA and CDR2 is YSYEKL. The CDR3 has 14 residues. The J segment lost 6 bases and the V segment lost 3 bases, leaving 5 bases of the junction unmatched. This CDR3 reads CASSQGLLGNEQFF. As DNA, the CDR3 is TGCGCCAGCAGCCAGGGACTACTGGGCAATGAGCAGTTCTTC.

The rearrangement uses TRBV2 and TRBJ1-2; D is uncertain. Germline CDR1 is SNHLY and CDR2 is FYNNEI. The CDR3 is 14 amino acids. V was shortened by 3 bases and J by 8 bases, with 16 bases between the two germline ends. In DNA form, the CDR3 reads TGTGCCAGCAGTGACCAGTTGGCACTGAGGGGCTACACCTTC. It codes for CASSDQLALRGYTF.

This sequence joins TRBV19 and TRBJ1-1, with D perhaps TRBD1 (6 bases). The germline V and J ends were trimmed by 6 bases and 3 bases, with 20 bases remaining between them. Per germline, CDR1 LNHDA and CDR2 SQIVND (reference sequence). This CDR3 spans 16 amino acids. Written as DNA, the CDR3 is TGTGCCAGTAGGAGAAACAGGGTAAGCGGACACACTGAAGCTTTCTTT. The encoded protein is CASRRNRVSGHTEAFF.

The rearrangement uses TRBV4-1 and TRBJ1-1; D is ambiguous. The CDR3 consists of 22 residues. Germline values: CDR1 MGHRA, CDR2 YSYEKL. Trimming shortened V by 1 base and J by 6 bases, and 36 bases separated the two germline ends. The CDR3: CASSQGKAQVTLAGHRDSEAFF. The CDR3 nucleotides read TGCGCCAGCAGCCAAGGCAAAGCTCAGGTTACCCTCGCGGGTCACCGGGATTCTGAAGCTTTCTTT.

The CDR3 DNA sequence: TGTGCCAGCAGCCGACAGGGGATAGGCACTGAAGCTTTCTTT. Protein: CASSRQGIGTEAFF. The rearrangement uses TRBV5-6 and TRBJ1-1; the match to TRBD1 covers 8 bases. This CDR3 has 14 amino acids. Germline loops: CDR1 SGHDT, CDR2 YYEEEE. The V segment lost 4 bases and the J segment 4 bases; nucleotides outside the gene matches: 6.

V usage is TRBV6-5 and J usage is TRBJ2-7; D possibly corresponds to TRBD1 (5 bases). The CDR3 runs 13 residues. The V gene lost 5 bases and the J gene lost 4 bases, with 12 bases spanning the gap. Germline assignment: CDR1 MNHEY and CDR2 SVGAGI. This CDR3 reads CASSKTRGYEQYF. The CDR3 nucleotides are TGTGCCAGCAGTAAGACAAGGGGTTACGAGCAGTACTTC.

The rearrangement links TRBV28 to TRBJ1-3; tentatively, D is TRBD1 (5 bases). The V and J ends lost 3 bases and 5 bases respectively, with 14 bases between them. This CDR3 spans 15 amino acids. CDR1 is MDHEN and CDR2 is SYDVKM in the germline V gene. The CDR3 coding sequence is TGTGCCAGCAGTTTGGCCTGGGGGGGACGAAACACCATATATTTT. Encoded protein: CASSLAWGGRNTIYF.

This clone was counted a few times. The chain links TRBV4-1 to TRBJ2-7, with D maybe TRBD2 (7 bases). The CDR3 consists of 15 residues. CDR1 is MGHRA and CDR2 is YSYEKL in the germline V gene. The V and J ends lost 1 base and 3 bases respectively, with 13 bases between them. CDR3 region: CASSQVEGGIYEQYF. The DNA for the CDR3 is TGCGCCAGCAGCCAAGTTGAGGGGGGGATCTACGAGCAGTACTTC.

With respect to this clone: One junction end does not reproduce the germline sequence, and a read error may be involved. The V gene is TRBV5-1, the J gene TRBJ2-1; possible D gene TRBD1, 6 bases. This CDR3 comprises 13 residues. Germline CDR1 is SGHRS and CDR2 is YFSETQ. Written as DNA, the CDR3 is TGCGGCAGCAGCGAGGGACATTACAATGAGCAGTTCTTC. As protein: CGSSEGHYNEQFF.

This clone was recorded a few times. V and J are TRBV6-4 and TRBJ2-5; TRBD1 aligns across 7 bases. The DNA end lines up better with TRBJ2-7; the J call may be wrong. The CDR3 loop spans 14 amino acids. CDR1 is MRHNA and CDR2 is SNTAGT in the germline V gene. The CDR3 loop is CASSHRGWCYEQYF. The CDR3, as DNA: TGTGCCAGCAGTCACAGGGGTTGGTGCTACGAGCAGTACTTC.

This CDR3 is CASSILAGSSQETQYF. For the CDR3, the DNA is TGTGCCAGTAGTATTCTCGCGGGGAGCTCACAAGAGACCCAGTACTTC. This rearrangement joins TRBV19 to TRBJ2-5; D is perhaps TRBD2 (6 bases). The germline V gene encodes CDR1 LNHDA and CDR2 SQIVND (reference sequence). The CDR3 is 16 residues long. Trimming shortened V by 3 bases and J by 2 bases, and 16 bases separated the two germline ends.

Only one count was recorded for this clone. The chain has TRBV21-1 and TRBJ1-6; the DNA was not compared with TRBD1, the D call given in the table. TRBV21-1 is tagged as a pseudogene. This CDR3 region has 17 residues. The CDR3 sequence is CASSTKQGAATNSPLHF. CDR3 coding DNA: TGTGCCAGCAGCACAAAACAGGGGGCCGCCACGAATTCACCCCTCCACTTT.

The V and J genes are TRBV4-1 and TRBJ2-4; no definite D call. The CDR3 length is 14 residues. Trimming pared 0 bases from V and 6 bases from J, leaving 9 bases between. Per the germline V gene, CDR1 is MGHRA and CDR2 is YSYEKL. CDR3 sequence (DNA): TGCGCCAGCAGCCAAGATCTGTGGAGAAACATTCAGTACTTC. This translates into CASSQDLWRNIQYF.